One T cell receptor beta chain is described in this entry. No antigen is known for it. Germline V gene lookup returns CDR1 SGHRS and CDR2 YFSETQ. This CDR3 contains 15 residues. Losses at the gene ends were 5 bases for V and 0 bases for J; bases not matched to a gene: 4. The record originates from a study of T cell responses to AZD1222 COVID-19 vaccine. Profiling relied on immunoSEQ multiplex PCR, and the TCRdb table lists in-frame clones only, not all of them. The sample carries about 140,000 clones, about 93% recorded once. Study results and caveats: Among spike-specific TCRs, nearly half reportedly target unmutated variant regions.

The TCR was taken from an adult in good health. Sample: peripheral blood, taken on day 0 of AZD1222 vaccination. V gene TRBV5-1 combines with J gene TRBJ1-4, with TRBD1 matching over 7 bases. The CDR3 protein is CASSGQAATNEKLFF. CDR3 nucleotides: TGCGCCAGCAGTGGACAGGCGGCAACTAATGAAAAACTGTTTTTT.